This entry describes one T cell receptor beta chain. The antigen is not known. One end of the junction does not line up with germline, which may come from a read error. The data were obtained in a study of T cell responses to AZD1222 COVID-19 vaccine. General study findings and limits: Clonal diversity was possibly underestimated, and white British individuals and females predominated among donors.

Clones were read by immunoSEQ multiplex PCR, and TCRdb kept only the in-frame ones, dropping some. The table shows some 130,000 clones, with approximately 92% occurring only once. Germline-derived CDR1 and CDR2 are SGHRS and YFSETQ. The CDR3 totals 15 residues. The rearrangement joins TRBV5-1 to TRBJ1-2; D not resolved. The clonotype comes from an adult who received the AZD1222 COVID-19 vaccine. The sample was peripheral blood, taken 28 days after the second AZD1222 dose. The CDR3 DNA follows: TGCGCTAGCAGCTTGGGTGACACTGCTAACTATGGCTACACCTTC. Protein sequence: CASSLGDTANYGYTF.